The T cell receptor (beta chain) under discussion was sequenced for a study of identical twins. General study results and limits: The presence of invariant MAIT and iNKT cells could partly confound analyses of zero-insertion sequences.

Unique molecular identifiers were present on the cDNA, and a universal primer site came from template switching. MiXCR, applied by TCRdb to the 5' RACE reads, yields one record per CDR3 protein. The table lists 350,000 to 500,000 distinct CDR3 sequences, around a sixth of them singletons. V was pared by 0 bases and J by 2 bases, with 6 bases of the junction left unmatched. In germline, CDR1 is LGHNA, CDR2 YSLEER. The CDR3 contains 17 residues. This clonotype appeared once. What it recognizes is unknown. The V and J genes are TRBV4-3 and TRBJ2-3; 9 nucleotides agree with TRBD2. Specimen: naive T cells sorted from blood. This TCR derives from a man aged 50-59 years in good health. The CDR3 spells CASSQDQGTSFTDTQYF. The CDR3 DNA follows: TGCGCCAGCAGCCAAGATCAGGGGACTAGCTTCACAGATACGCAGTATTTT.